This T cell receptor beta chain is drawn from a study of long-term antiretroviral therapy in people with HIV. Study-wide context: There is a gap of about a decade between the earliest samples and the later 2015 immediate-ART recommendation. Study conclusions and caveats: Repertoires from HIV showed CDR3 length ranges narrower than those of controls. Across all time points, the repertoire was dominated by clones that expanded before ART.

All donors provided no fewer than one pre-ART and no fewer than two post-ART PBMC samples. Survey-level resolution applied to immunoSEQ assay v3.0. TCRdb keeps only in-frame clones here, not all; method: immunoSEQ multiplex PCR. Among roughly 30,000 clones, 80% to 90% were seen once, and the ten largest hold approximately 3.8%. This clone was seen only a few times. Its antigen is unknown. The CDR3 is 14 residues long. Germline CDR1 reads SGHTA; CDR2 reads FQGTGA. Germline trimming cut 3 bases from V and 2 bases from J; bases unmatched to any gene: 4. The chain recombines TRBV7-3 with TRBJ2-7, with 7 bases identical to TRBD2. The material was unsorted PBMCs, obtained 0.8 years before starting antiretroviral therapy. The source is a man younger than 30 with HIV. CDR3 protein: CASSLGGIPYEQYF. The CDR3 region has the DNA TGTGCCAGCAGCTTGGGGGGGATCCCCTACGAGCAGTACTTC.